This is a list of T cell receptor beta chains from one sample in a study of PD-L1 blockade in urothelial cancer. Sequencing was performed with immunoSEQ multiplex PCR; in TCRdb, only in-frame clones are kept and a portion is missing. The sample lists under 120,000 clones; approximately 85% were seen once. The source material was PBMCs, sampled around atezolizumab (anti-PD-L1) treatment. These TCRs come from a man aged 50 to 59 with urothelial cancer. CDR3s include the opening cysteine and the closing phenylalanine or tryptophan.

j_gene	v_gene	CDR3aa
TRBJ1-2	TRBV6-6	CASSYSSGDGYTF
TRBJ1-3	TRBV28	CASSAPRDSSGNTIYF
TRBJ2-1	TRBV11-2	CASGHQSRHEQFF
TRBJ2-7	TRBV28	CASSSPRQAKVYEQYF
TRBJ1-2	TRBV5-1	CASSVGTGDYGYTF
TRBJ1-2	TRBV18	CASSPGQDIGGYTF
TRBJ2-7	TRBV7-3	CASSPGGTVYEQYF
TRBJ1-4	TRBV7-9	CASSLAETRGEKLFF
TRBJ1-5	TRBV15	CATSRDRGASQPQHF
TRBJ1-1	TRBV5-4	CASNPGGGGTNTEAFF
TRBJ2-2	TRBV7-3	CASSLAGSLAGELFF
TRBJ1-1	TRBV5-1	CASRETTGNTEAFF
TRBJ1-1	TRBV11-2	CASSIGFANTEAFF
TRBJ1-3	TRBV18	CASSERTFGNTIYF
TRBJ2-7	TRBV19	CASSHKDRTEQYF
TRBJ1-1	TRBV27	CASSLSRTRLAFF
TRBJ2-2	TRBV5-1	CASSVRASGELFF
TRBJ2-1	TRBV18	CASSPSGNEQFF